This T cell receptor beta chain was captured in a study of beta chain features in type 1 diabetes. Cells sorted by CD45RO/CCR7/CD25/CD127/CD95/CD27 comprised CD4+ naive, central memory, regulatory and stem cell-like memory cells. Study-level results: Reduced insertions and increased deletions marked VDJ junctions in type 1 diabetes patients. TCRB repertoires of naive, central memory and Treg cells appeared more similar among patients than among healthy donors. People with Type 1 diabetes carried modestly yet significantly shorter TCRB CDR3s in all four CD4+ subsets.

TCRB transcripts that were expressed got sequenced, as all of the isolated RNA had been reverse transcribed. Method: immunoSEQ multiplex PCR; TCRdb's copy keeps in-frame clones and lacks some. The sample holds roughly 340,000 clones, about 14% seen once. This clone was observed a single time. The antigen is undetermined. Germline CDR1 and CDR2: SGHNT and YYREEE (reference sequence). This CDR3 has 15 amino acids. The junction had 2 bases not matched to a gene; V was cut back by 0 bases and J by 1 base. The chain joins TRBV5-4 to TRBJ2-7, with 9 bases matching TRBD1. The specimen was naive CD4+ T cells from blood. This receptor was obtained from a young woman with type 1 diabetes. The CDR3 region is CASSLGTGASYEQYF. The CDR3, as DNA: TGTGCCAGCAGCTTGGGGACAGGGGCTTCCTACGAGCAGTACTTC. Based on the CDR3 plus reference TRBV5-4 and TRBJ2-7, the full variable domain is ETGVTQSPTHLIKTRGQQVTLRCSSQSGHNTVSWYQQALGQGPQFIFQYYREEENGRGNFPPRFSGLQFPNYSSELNVNALELDDSALYLCASSLGTGASYEQYFGPGTRLTVT.